These 5 T cell receptor beta chains came from one sample sequenced in a study of T cells after yellow fever vaccination (dated by TCRdb to between 2018 and 2020). To prepare the library, 5' RACE was applied. Data came from an Illumina NovaSeq 6000. TCRdb reworked the public reads: Q25 trimming with fastp, MiXCR clone assembly, productive beta chains retained. Rows with one shared CDR3 protein collapse into an entry with the most common genes and DNA. This sample has roughly 330,000 distinct CDR3 sequences in its table, and roughly 4% of those were observed once. The top ten clones comprise more than 20% of the sample. The label giving this sample's treatment or condition can be read as: live attenuated yellow fever vaccine strain. The material sequenced was PBMCs, taken 5 days after the yellow fever booster vaccination. Receptors originate from a man aged 18 to 30 who received the YFV17D yellow fever vaccine.

The rearrangement links TRBV14 to TRBJ1-6; maybe TRBD1 (5 bases). Trimming cost V 7 bases and J 6 bases, with 13 bases left between them. The CDR3 has 14 amino acids. Germline V CDR1 and CDR2: SGHDN, FVKESK. The CDR3 DNA reads as TGTGCCAGCAAACTTGGGCAGGGTAATTCACCCCTCCACTTT. Its translation is CASKLGQGNSPLHF.

The V gene is TRBV7-3, the J gene TRBJ2-1; possibly TRBD2 for D (6 bases). V gave up 3 bases and J gave up 4 bases, with 13 bases separating them. The CDR3 has 15 amino acids. The germline gives CDR1 SGHTA, CDR2 FQGTGA. The CDR3 sequence is CASSLFGSDYNEQFF. DNA for the CDR3: TGTGCCAGCAGCTTGTTCGGGAGTGATTACAATGAGCAGTTCTTC.

This clonotype showed up many times. The rearrangement uses TRBV12-3 or TRBV12-4 and TRBJ2-2; D is unclear. The V end lost 6 bases, the J end lost 1 base, and 9 bases lay between the germline ends. The CDR3 loop spans 14 amino acids. This chain's CDR3 is CASRRFRNTGELFF. CDR3 DNA: TGTGCCAGCAGACGATTTAGGAACACCGGGGAGCTGTTTTTT.

This clonotype was found a few times. This chain uses TRBV19 with TRBJ2-3; D call uncertain. Germline values: CDR1 LNHDA, CDR2 SQIVND (reference sequence). The CDR3 covers 13 residues. Trimming shortened V by 6 bases and J by 0 bases, and 7 bases separated the two germline ends. The CDR3 DNA sequence: TGTGCCAGTAGAAAGACAAGCACAGATACGCAGTATTTT. Translating it yields CASRKTSTDTQYF.

This clonotype showed up many times. This sequence joins TRBV5-1 and TRBJ1-2; D is possibly TRBD1 (6 bases). Trimming cost V 4 bases and J 7 bases, with 17 bases left between them. The CDR3 loop spans 14 amino acids. Per germline, CDR1 SGHRS and CDR2 YFSETQ. CDR3 amino acids: CASSVTSGGRGYTF. In DNA form, the CDR3 reads TGCGCCAGCAGCGTAACATCGGGGGGCCGTGGCTACACCTTC.